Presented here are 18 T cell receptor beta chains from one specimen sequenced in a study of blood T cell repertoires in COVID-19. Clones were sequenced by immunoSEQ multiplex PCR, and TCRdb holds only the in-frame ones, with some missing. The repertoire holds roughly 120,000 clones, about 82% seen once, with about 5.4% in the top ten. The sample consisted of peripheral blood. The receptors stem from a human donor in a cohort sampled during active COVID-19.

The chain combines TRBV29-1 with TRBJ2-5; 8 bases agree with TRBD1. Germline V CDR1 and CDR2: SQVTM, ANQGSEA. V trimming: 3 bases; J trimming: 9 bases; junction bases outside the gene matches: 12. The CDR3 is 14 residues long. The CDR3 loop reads CSVEGHGTGLAQYF. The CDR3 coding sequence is TGCAGCGTTGAGGGCCACGGGACAGGTCTGGCCCAGTACTTC.

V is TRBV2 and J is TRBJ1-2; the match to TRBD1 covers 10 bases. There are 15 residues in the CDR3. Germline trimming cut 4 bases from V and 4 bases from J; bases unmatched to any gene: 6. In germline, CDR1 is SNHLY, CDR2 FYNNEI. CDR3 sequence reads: CASSVDRGRSYGYTF. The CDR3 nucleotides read TGTGCCAGCAGTGTTGACAGGGGGCGATCCTATGGCTACACCTTC.

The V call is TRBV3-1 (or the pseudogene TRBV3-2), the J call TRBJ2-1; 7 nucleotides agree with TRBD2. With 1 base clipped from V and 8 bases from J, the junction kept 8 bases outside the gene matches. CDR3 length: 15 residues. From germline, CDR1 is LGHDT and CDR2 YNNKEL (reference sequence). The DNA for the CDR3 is TGTGCCAGCAGCCAAGTGTGGGAGGGCCGGGATGAGCAGTTCTTC. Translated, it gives CASSQVWEGRDEQFF.

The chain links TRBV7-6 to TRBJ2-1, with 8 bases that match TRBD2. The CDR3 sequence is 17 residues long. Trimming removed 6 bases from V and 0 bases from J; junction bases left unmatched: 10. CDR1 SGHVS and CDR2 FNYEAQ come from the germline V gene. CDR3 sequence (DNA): TGTGCCAGCAGTCCGGGACTAGGAAGGGGCTCCTACAATGAGCAGTTCTTC. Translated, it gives CASSPGLGRGSYNEQFF.

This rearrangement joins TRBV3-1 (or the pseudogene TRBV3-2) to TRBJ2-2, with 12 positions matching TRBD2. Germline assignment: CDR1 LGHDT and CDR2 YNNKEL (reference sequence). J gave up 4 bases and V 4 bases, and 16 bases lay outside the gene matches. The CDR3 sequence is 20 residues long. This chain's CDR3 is CASSPDLASGRACVTGELFF. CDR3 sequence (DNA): TGTGCCAGCAGCCCTGACCTGGCTAGCGGGAGGGCCTGTGTCACCGGGGAGCTGTTTTTT.

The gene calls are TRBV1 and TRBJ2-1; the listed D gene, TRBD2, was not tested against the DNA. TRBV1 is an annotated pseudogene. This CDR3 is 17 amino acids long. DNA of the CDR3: TGCACCAGCAGCCAAGTAGGAGGGATGAGCTCCTACAATGAGCAGTTCTTC. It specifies CTSSQVGGMSSYNEQFF.

CDR3 DNA sequence: TGTGCCAGCAGCTCCCGGGACAGCGAGGGGGGAAACACCATATATTTT. Its protein product is CASSSRDSEGGNTIYF. The chain has TRBV7-9 and TRBJ1-3; TRBD1 agrees at 7 bases. CDR1 is SEHNR, CDR2 FQNEAQ, per germline (reference sequence). The V and J ends lost 4 bases and 4 bases, in that order; junction bases with no gene match: 10. The CDR3 sequence is 16 residues long.

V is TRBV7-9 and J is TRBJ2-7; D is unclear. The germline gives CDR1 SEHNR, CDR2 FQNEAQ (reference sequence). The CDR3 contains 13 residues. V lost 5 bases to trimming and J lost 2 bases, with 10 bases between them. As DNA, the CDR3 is TGTGCCAGCAGCCCCCAATCCACCTACGAGCAGTACTTC. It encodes CASSPQSTYEQYF. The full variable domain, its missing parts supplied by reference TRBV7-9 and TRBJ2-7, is DTGVSQNPRHKITKRGQNVTFRCDPISEHNRLYWYRQTLGQGPEFLTYFQNEAQLEKSRLLSDRFSAERPKGSFSTLEIQRTEQGDSAMYLCASSPQSTYEQYFGPGTRLTVT.

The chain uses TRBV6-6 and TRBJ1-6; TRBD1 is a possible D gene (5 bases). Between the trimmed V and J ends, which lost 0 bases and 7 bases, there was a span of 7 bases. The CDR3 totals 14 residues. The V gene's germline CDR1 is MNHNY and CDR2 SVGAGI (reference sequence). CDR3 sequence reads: CASSYSSGNSPLHF. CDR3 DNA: TGTGCCAGCAGTTACTCTTCAGGGAATTCACCCCTCCACTTT.

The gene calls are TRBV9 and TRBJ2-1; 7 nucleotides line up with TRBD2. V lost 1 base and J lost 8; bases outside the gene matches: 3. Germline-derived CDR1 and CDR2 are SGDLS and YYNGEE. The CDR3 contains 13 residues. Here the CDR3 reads CASSVSTSDEQFF. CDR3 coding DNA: TGTGCCAGCAGCGTATCCACTAGCGATGAGCAGTTCTTC.

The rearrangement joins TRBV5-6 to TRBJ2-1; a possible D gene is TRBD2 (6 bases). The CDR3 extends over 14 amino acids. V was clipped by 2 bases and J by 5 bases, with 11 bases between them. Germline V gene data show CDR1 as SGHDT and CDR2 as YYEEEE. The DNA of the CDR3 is TGTGCCAGCAGCTTCAGCTTAGCGGACAATGAGCAGTTCTTC. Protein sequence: CASSFSLADNEQFF.

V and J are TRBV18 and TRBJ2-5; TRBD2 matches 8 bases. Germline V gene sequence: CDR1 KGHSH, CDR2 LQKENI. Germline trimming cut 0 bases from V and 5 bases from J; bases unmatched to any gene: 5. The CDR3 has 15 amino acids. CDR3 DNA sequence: TGTGCCAGCTCACCACCTGTTGGGACTAGGGAGACCCAGTACTTC. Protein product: CASSPPVGTRETQYF.

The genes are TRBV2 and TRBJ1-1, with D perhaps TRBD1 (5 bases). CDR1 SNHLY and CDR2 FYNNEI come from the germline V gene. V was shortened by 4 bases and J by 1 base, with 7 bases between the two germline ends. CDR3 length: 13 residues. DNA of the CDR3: TGTGCCAGCAGTGCGGGGGGGAACACTGAAGCTTTCTTT. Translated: CASSAGGNTEAFF.

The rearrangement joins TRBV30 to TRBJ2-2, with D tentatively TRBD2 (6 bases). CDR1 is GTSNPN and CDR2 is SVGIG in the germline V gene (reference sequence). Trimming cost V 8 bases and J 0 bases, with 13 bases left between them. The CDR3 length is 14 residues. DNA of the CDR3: TGTGCCCACAGACCGGGGGCGAACACCGGGGAGCTGTTTTTT. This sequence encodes CAHRPGANTGELFF. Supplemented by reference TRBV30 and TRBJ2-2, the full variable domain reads SQTIHQWPATLVQPVGSPLSLECTVEGTSNPNLYWYRQAAGRGLQLLFYSVGIGQISSEVPQNLSASRPQDRQFILSSKKLLLSDSGFYLCAHRPGANTGELFFGEGSRLTVL.

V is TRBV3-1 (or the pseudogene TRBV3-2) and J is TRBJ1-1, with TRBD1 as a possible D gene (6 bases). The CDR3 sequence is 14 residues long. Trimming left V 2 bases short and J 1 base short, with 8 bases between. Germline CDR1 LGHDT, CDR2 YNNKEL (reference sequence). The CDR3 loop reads CASSQPGQNTEAFF. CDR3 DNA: TGTGCCAGCAGCCAACCGGGACAGAACACTGAAGCTTTCTTT.

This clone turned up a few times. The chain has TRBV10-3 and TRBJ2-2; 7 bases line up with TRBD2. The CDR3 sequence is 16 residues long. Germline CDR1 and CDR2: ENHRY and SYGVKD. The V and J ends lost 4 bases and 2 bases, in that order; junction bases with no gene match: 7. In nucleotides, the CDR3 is TGTGCCATCAGTGGTGGGAGCGGGACCAACACCGGGGAGCTGTTTTTT. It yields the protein CAISGGSGTNTGELFF.

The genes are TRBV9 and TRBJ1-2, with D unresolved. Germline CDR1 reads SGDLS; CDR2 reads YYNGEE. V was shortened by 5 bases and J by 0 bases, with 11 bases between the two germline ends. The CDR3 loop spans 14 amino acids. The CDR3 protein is CASRASGANYGYTF. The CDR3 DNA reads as TGTGCCAGCAGGGCCTCGGGAGCTAACTATGGCTACACCTTC.

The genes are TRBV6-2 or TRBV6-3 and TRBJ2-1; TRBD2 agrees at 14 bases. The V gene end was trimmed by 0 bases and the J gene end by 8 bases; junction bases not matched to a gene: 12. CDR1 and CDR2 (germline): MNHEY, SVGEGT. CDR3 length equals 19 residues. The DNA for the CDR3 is TGTGCCAGCAGTTACTCACGTCGGGGGACTAGCGGGAGTCACGATGAGCAGTTCTTC. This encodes CASSYSRRGTSGSHDEQFF.